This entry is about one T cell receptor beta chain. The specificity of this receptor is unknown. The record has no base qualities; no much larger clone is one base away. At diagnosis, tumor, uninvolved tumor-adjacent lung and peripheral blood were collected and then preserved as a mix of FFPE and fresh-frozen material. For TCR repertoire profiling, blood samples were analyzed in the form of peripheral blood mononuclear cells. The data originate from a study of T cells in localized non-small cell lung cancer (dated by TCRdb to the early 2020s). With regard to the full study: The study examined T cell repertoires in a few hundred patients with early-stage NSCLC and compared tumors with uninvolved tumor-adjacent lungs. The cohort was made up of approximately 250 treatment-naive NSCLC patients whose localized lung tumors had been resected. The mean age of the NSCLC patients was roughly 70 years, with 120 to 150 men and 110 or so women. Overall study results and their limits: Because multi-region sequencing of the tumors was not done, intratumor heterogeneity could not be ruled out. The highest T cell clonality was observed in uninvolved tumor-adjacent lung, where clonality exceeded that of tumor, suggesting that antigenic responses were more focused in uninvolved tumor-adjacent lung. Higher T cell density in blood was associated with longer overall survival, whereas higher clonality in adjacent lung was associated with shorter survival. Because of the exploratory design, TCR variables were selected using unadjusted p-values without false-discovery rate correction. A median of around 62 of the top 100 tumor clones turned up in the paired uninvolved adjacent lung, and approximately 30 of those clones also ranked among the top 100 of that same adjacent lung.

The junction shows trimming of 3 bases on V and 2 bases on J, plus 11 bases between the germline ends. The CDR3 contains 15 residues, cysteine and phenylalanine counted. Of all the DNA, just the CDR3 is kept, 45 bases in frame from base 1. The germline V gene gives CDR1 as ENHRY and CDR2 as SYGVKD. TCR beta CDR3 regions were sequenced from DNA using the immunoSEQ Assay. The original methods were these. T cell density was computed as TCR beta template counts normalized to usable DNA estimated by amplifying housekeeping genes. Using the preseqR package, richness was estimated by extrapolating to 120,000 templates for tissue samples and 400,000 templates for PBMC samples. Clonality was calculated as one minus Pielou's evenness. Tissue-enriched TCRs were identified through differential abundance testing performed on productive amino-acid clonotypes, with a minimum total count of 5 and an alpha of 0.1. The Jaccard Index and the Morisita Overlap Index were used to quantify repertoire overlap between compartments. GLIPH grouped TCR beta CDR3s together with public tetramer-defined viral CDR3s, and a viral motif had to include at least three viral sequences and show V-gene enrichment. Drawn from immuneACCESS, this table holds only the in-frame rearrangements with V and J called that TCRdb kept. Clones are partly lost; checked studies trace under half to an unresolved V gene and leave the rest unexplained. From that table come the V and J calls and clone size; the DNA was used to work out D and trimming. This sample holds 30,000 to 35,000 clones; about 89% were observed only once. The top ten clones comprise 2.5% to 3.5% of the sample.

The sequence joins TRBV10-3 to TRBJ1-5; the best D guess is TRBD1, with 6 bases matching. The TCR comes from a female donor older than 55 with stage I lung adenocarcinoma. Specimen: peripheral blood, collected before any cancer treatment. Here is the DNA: TGTGCCATCAGTGAAGGGGGAGGCGGCAATCAGCCCCAGCATTTT. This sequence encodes CAISEGGGGNQPQHF.